One and the same sample provided the 18 T cell receptor beta chains below, sequenced in a study of cytomegalovirus exposure and HLA in healthy donors. PCR primers comprised 60 Vbeta and 13 Jbeta primers. Produced via immunoSEQ multiplex PCR; TCRdb's table is partial and in-frame only. The record lists around 150,000 clones, of which the ten most abundant hold roughly 1.9%. The material sequenced was PBMCs. The receptors stem from a man between 25 and 39 years old in good health and CMV-seronegative.

The chain joins TRBV6-1 to TRBJ2-7; 8 bases agree with TRBD2. This CDR3 is built from 14 residues. J was trimmed by 6 bases and V by 1 base; bases with no gene match: 5. The germline CDR1 and CDR2 sequences are MNHNS and SASEGT. Here the CDR3 reads CASSEEAGVREQYF. For the CDR3, the DNA is TGTGCCAGCAGTGAAGAAGCGGGAGTTCGCGAGCAGTACTTC.

The chain links TRBV12-5 to TRBJ2-1; 8 bases line up with TRBD1. The CDR3 length is 15 residues. Germline V gives CDR1 LGHNT, CDR2 FRNRAP. The junction had 7 bases not matched to a gene; V was cut back by 4 bases and J by 5 bases. This CDR3 is CASGSTRQGHNEQFF. In DNA form, the CDR3 reads TGTGCTAGTGGTTCAACTCGACAGGGGCACAATGAGCAGTTCTTC.

V gene TRBV5-5 combines with J gene TRBJ1-1; the D gene is possibly TRBD1 (6 bases). CDR3 length: 13 residues. Trimming left V 1 base short and J 6 bases short, with 10 bases between. From germline, CDR1 is SGHKS and CDR2 YYEKEE (reference sequence). The CDR3 is CASSLPRTAEAFF. The CDR3, as DNA: TGTGCCAGCAGCTTGCCCCGGACAGCTGAAGCTTTCTTT.

This chain joins TRBV2 and TRBJ2-6; 7 bases line up with TRBD1. Germline V CDR1 and CDR2: SNHLY, FYNNEI. Trimming cost V 6 bases and J 0 bases; bases outside gene matches: 5. The CDR3 has 16 amino acids. The CDR3 sequence: CASRGQSDSGANVLTF. The CDR3 DNA reads TGTGCCAGCAGGGGACAGAGTGACTCTGGGGCCAACGTCCTGACTTTC.

This chain's CDR3 is CAWGTGIAETQYF. CDR3 DNA sequence: TGTGCCTGGGGGACAGGGATAGCGGAGACCCAGTACTTC. The chain recombines TRBV30 with TRBJ2-5, with 9 bases identical to TRBD1. V trimming: 5 bases; J trimming: 5 bases; junction bases outside the gene matches: 6. The CDR3 totals 13 residues. Germline loops: CDR1 GTSNPN, CDR2 SVGIG (reference sequence).

The rearrangement uses TRBV4-2 and TRBJ2-5, with 11 bases identical to TRBD2. Germline loops: CDR1 LGHNA, CDR2 YNFKEQ. V trimming: 4 bases; J trimming: 3 bases; junction bases outside the gene matches: 4. This CDR3 comprises 15 residues. CDR3 DNA: TGTGCCAGCAGCCGAGGGACTAGCGGTAAAGAGACCCAGTACTTC. It is translated as CASSRGTSGKETQYF.

V is TRBV5-1 and J is TRBJ1-1; TRBD1 agrees at 7 bases. CDR1 is SGHRS, CDR2 YFSETQ, per germline. This CDR3 is 15 amino acids long. J lost 1 base, V lost 2 bases, and 5 bases had no gene match. CDR3 residues: CASSFSGTENTEAFF. Written as DNA, the CDR3 is TGCGCCAGCAGCTTTTCCGGGACAGAGAACACTGAAGCTTTCTTT.

This chain uses TRBV5-1 with TRBJ1-1; D ambiguous. Germline lookup yields CDR1 SGHRS and CDR2 YFSETQ. The CDR3 is 13 residues long. The V end was cut by 2 bases, the J end by 6 bases, with 11 bases between. The CDR3 sequence is CASSLDFSSEAFF. In DNA form, the CDR3 reads TGCGCCAGCAGCTTAGACTTTTCTTCTGAAGCTTTCTTT.

On this clone itself: Other nucleotide sequences in the sample specify the same CDR3. The rearrangement joins TRBV19 to TRBJ2-1, with TRBD2 matching 10 bases. V shed 5 bases and J 3 bases; nucleotides not matched to a gene: 4. The CDR3 has 15 amino acids. Germline-derived CDR1 and CDR2 are LNHDA and SQIVND (reference sequence). CDR3: CASSSGLADYNEQFF. The CDR3 coding sequence is TGTGCCAGTAGTTCAGGACTAGCGGACTACAATGAGCAGTTCTTC.

V and J are TRBV9 and TRBJ2-1; the match to TRBD1 covers 8 bases. Germline CDR1 and CDR2: SGDLS and YYNGEE. There are 16 residues in the CDR3. V dropped 6 bases and J dropped 8; count of bases not matched to a gene: 16. CDR3: CASNQARTGPMDEQFF. The CDR3 DNA sequence: TGTGCCAGCAACCAGGCTAGGACAGGGCCGATGGATGAGCAGTTCTTC.

V is TRBV4-3 and J is TRBJ1-2, with D maybe TRBD1 (6 bases). Trimming left V 1 base short and J 1 base short, with 13 bases between. Germline CDR1 and CDR2: LGHNA and YSLEER. This CDR3 has 16 residues. The chain's CDR3 is CASSQGGAGDNYGYTF. As DNA, the CDR3 is TGCGCCAGCAGCCAAGGTGGGGCAGGGGATAACTATGGCTACACCTTC.

This chain joins TRBV27 and TRBJ2-1, with TRBD2 matching 11 bases. This CDR3 has 16 amino acids. Trimming removed 3 bases from V and 4 bases from J; junction bases left unmatched: 5. Germline loops: CDR1 MNHEY, CDR2 SMNVEV (reference sequence). This CDR3 is CASSFSGRASYNEQFF. DNA of the CDR3: TGTGCCAGCAGTTTTAGCGGGAGGGCTTCGTACAATGAGCAGTTCTTC.

V usage is TRBV11-2 and J usage is TRBJ2-3; TRBD2 matches at 10 bases. The germline CDR1 and CDR2 sequences are SGHAT and FQNNGV. This CDR3 contains 17 residues. V was pared by 5 bases and J by 2 bases, with 10 bases of the junction left unmatched. CDR3 nucleotide sequence: TGTGCCAGCAGCCCCCTAGGGACTAGCGTATACACAGATACGCAGTATTTT. Its translation is CASSPLGTSVYTDTQYF.

This chain joins TRBV29-1 and TRBJ2-1, with D possibly being TRBD2 (7 bases). Deletions cut 3 bases from V and 9 bases from J, with 18 bases between. CDR3 length equals 14 residues. Germline-derived CDR1 and CDR2 are SQVTM and ANQGSEA. This CDR3 is CSVEGAGEGGEQFF. Written as DNA, the CDR3 is TGCAGCGTTGAGGGGGCAGGGGAGGGAGGTGAGCAGTTCTTC.

This sequence joins TRBV19 and TRBJ2-2, with TRBD1 identical over 7 bases. J was trimmed by 6 bases and V by 6 bases; bases with no gene match: 1. The CDR3 extends over 12 amino acids. The germline gives CDR1 LNHDA, CDR2 SQIVND (reference sequence). In DNA, the CDR3 is TGTGCCAGTAGGGGACAGCCCGGGGAGCTGTTTTTT. This codes for CASRGQPGELFF.

The genes are TRBV7-2 and TRBJ2-5; TRBD2 matches at 10 bases. Germline lookup yields CDR1 SGHTA and CDR2 FQGNSA. J lost 5 bases, V lost 3 bases, and 6 bases had no gene match. The length of the CDR3 is 15 residues. CDR3 coding DNA: TGTGCCAGCAGCTTTACTAGCGGGGTCGGGGAGACCCAGTACTTC. It translates to CASSFTSGVGETQYF.

J is TRBJ2-2 and V is TRBV29-1, with TRBD2 matching over 8 bases. J gave up 4 bases and V 3 bases, and 4 bases lay outside the gene matches. The CDR3 length is 14 residues. Per the germline V gene, CDR1 is SQVTM and CDR2 is ANQGSEA. The CDR3 bases are TGCAGCGTTGATAGCGGGACGGGCACCGGGGAGCTGTTTTTT. Its translation is CSVDSGTGTGELFF.

The CDR3 DNA follows: TGTGCCAGTAGTATCCAGGATGGCGAGCAGTACTTC. As protein: CASSIQDGEQYF. The rearrangement uses TRBV19 and TRBJ2-7; D gene ambiguous. The CDR3 has 12 amino acids. Between the trimmed V and J ends, which lost 3 bases and 6 bases, there was a span of 9 bases. Germline CDR1 is LNHDA and CDR2 is SQIVND (reference sequence).